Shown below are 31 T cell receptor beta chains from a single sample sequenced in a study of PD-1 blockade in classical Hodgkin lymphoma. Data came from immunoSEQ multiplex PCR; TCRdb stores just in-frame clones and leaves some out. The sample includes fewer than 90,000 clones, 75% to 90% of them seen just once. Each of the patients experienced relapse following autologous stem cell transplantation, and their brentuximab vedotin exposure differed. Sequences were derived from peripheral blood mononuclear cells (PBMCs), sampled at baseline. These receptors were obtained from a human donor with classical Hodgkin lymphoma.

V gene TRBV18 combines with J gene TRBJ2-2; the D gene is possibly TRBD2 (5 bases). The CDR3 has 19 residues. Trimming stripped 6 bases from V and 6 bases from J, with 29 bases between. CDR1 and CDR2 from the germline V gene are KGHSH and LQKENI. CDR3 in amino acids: CASSPIGPGIWEFSGELFF. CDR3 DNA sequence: TGTGCCAGCTCGCCTATTGGGCCCGGGATTTGGGAGTTTTCCGGGGAGCTGTTTTTT.

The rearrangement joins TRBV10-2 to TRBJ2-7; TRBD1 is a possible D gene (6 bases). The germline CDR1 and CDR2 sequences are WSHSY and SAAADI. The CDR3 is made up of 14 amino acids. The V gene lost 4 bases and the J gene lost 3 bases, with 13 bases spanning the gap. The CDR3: CASSVFGGLYEQYF. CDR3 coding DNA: TGCGCCAGCAGTGTTTTTGGGGGCCTCTACGAGCAGTACTTC.

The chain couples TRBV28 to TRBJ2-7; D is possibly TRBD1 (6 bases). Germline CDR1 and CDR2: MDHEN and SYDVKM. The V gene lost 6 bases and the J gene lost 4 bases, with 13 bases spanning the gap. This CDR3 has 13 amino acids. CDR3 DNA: TGTGCCAGCAGCTCTGGACAGAGATACGAGCAGTACTTC. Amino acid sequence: CASSSGQRYEQYF.

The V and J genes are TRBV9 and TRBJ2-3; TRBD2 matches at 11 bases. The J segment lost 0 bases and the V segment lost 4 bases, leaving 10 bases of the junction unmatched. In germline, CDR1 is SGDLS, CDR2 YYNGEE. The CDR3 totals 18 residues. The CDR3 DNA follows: TGTGCCAGCAGCCCGGGACTAGCGGAAGCCGCTAGCACAGATACGCAGTATTTT. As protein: CASSPGLAEAASTDTQYF.

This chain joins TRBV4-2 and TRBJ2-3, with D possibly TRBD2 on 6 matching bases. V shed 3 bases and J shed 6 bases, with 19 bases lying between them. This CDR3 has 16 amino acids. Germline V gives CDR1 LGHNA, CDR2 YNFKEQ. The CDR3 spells CASSHHGLGRSDTQYF. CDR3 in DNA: TGTGCCAGCAGCCACCATGGGTTAGGGAGGTCGGATACGCAGTATTTT.

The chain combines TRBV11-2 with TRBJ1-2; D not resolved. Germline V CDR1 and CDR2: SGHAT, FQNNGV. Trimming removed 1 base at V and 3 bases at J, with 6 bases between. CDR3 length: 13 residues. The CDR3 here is CASSLGHDYGYTF. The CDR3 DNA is TGTGCCAGCAGCTTAGGACACGACTATGGCTACACCTTC.

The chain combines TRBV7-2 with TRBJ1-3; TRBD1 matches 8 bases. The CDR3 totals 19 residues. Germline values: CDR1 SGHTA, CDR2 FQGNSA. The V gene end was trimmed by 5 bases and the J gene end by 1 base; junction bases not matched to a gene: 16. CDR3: CASSLVRGPFLSSGNTIYF. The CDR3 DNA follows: TGTGCCAGCAGCCTAGTCAGGGGGCCCTTTCTATCATCTGGAAACACCATATATTTT.

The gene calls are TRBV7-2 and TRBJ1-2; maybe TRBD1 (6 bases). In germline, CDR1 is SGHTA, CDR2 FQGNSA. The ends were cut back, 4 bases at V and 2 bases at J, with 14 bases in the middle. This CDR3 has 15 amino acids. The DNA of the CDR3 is TGTGCCAGCAGCTCCCCGGATCAGGGGAACTATGGCTACACCTTC. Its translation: CASSSPDQGNYGYTF. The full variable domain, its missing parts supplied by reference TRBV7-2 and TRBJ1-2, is GAGVSQSPSNKVTEKGKDVELRCDPISGHTALYWYRQSLGQGLEFLIYFQGNSAPDKSGLPSDRFSAERTGGSVSTLTIQRTQQEDSAVYLCASSSPDQGNYGYTFGSGTRLTVV.

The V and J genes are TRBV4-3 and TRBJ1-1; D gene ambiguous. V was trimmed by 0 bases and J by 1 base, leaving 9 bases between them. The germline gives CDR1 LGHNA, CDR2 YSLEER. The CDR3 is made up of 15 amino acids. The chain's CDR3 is CASSQDGGRNTEAFF. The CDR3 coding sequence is TGCGCCAGCAGCCAAGATGGCGGCAGGAACACTGAAGCTTTCTTT.

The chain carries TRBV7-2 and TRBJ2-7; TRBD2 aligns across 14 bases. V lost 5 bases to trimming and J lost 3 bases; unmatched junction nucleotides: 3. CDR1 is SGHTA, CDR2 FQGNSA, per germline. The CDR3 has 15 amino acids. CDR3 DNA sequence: TGTGCCAGCAGCCCAGGACTAGCGGGAGGCTACGAGCAGTACTTC. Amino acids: CASSPGLAGGYEQYF. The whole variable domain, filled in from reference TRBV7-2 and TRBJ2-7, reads GAGVSQSPSNKVTEKGKDVELRCDPISGHTALYWYRQSLGQGLEFLIYFQGNSAPDKSGLPSDRFSAERTGGSVSTLTIQRTQQEDSAVYLCASSPGLAGGYEQYFGPGTRLTVT.

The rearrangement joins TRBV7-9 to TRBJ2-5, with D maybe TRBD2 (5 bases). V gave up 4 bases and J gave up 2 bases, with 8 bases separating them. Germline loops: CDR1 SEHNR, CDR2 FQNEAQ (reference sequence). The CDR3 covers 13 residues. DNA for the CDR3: TGTGCCAGCAGCTCCGGACTTCAAGAGACCCAGTACTTC. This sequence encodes CASSSGLQETQYF.

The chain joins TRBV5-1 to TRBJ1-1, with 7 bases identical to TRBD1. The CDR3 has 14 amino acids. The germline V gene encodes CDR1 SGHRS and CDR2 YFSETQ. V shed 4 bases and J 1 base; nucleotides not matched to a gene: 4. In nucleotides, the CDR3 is TGCGCCAGCAGCACGGGACAGTCGAACACTGAAGCTTTCTTT. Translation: CASSTGQSNTEAFF.

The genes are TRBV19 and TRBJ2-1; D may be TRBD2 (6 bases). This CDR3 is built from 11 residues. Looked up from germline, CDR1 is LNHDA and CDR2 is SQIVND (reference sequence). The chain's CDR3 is CTAGSYNEQFF. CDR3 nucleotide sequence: TGTACCGCGGGGTCCTACAATGAGCAGTTCTTC.

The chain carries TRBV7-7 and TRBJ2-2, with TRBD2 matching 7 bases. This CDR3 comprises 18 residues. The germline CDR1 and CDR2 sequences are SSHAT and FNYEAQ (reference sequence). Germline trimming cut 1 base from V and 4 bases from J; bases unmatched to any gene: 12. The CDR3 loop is CASSLDPPGGTGTGELFF. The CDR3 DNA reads TGTGCCAGCAGCTTAGATCCGCCGGGGGGAACAGGCACCGGGGAGCTGTTTTTT.

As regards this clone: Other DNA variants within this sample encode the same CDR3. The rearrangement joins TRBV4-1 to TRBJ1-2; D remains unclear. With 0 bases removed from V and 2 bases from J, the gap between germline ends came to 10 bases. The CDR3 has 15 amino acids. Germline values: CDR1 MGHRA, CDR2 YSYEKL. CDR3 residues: CASSQEAGRNYGYTF. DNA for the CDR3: TGCGCCAGCAGCCAAGAAGCGGGCAGAAACTATGGCTACACCTTC.

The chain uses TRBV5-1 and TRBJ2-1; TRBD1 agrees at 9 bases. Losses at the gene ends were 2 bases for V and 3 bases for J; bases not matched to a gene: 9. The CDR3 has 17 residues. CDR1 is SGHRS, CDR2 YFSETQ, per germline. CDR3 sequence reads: CASSFGRDRDFYNEQFF. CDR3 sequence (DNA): TGCGCCAGCAGCTTCGGCCGGGACAGGGACTTCTACAATGAGCAGTTCTTC.

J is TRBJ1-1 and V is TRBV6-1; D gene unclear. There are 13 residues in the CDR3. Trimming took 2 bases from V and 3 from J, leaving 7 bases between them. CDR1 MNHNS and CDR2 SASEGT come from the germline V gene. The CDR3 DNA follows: TGTGCCAGCAGTGAACAGCAAGACACTGAAGCTTTCTTT. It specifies CASSEQQDTEAFF.

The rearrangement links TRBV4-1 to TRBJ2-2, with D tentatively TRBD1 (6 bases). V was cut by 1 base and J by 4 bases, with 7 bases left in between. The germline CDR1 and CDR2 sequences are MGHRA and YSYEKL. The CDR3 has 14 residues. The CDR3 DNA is TGCGCCAGCAGCCAAGTAGGGGGCACCGGGGAGCTGTTTTTT. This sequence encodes CASSQVGGTGELFF.

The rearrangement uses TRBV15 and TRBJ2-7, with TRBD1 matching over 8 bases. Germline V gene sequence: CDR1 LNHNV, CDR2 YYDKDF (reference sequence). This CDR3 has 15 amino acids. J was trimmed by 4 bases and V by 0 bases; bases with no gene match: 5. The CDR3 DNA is TGTGCCACCAGCAGAGAGACAGGGGTTAGTTACGAGCAGTACTTC. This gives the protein CATSRETGVSYEQYF.

The CDR3 coding sequence is TGTGCCAGCAGTTTTGGGGGAACCTACAATGAGCAGTTCTTC. This codes for CASSFGGTYNEQFF. This chain connects TRBV27 to TRBJ2-1, with D perhaps assigned TRBD1 or TRBD2 (5 bases each). Trimming took 3 bases from V and 2 from J, leaving 8 bases between them. The CDR3 consists of 14 residues. Germline V gene sequence: CDR1 MNHEY, CDR2 SMNVEV (reference sequence).

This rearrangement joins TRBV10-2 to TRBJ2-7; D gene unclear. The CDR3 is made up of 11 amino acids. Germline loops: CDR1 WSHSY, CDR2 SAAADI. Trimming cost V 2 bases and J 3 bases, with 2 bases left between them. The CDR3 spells CASSEGYEQYF. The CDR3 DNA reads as TGCGCCAGCAGTGAGGGCTACGAGCAGTACTTC.

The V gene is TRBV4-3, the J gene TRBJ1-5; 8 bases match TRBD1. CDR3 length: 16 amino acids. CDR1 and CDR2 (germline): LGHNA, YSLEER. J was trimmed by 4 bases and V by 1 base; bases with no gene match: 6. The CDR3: CASSQVLTGGNQPQHF. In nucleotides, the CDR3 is TGCGCCAGCAGCCAAGTTTTAACAGGGGGGAATCAGCCCCAGCATTTT.

CDR3 region: CASSEAGGSSYNEQFF. CDR3 sequence (DNA): TGTGCCAGCAGTGAAGCGGGAGGAAGCTCCTACAATGAGCAGTTCTTC. The chain joins TRBV27 to TRBJ2-1, with 9 bases that match TRBD2. V was clipped by 5 bases and J by 0 bases; unmatched bases: 5. The CDR3 is 16 residues long. Germline V lookup: CDR1 MNHEY, CDR2 SMNVEV (reference sequence).

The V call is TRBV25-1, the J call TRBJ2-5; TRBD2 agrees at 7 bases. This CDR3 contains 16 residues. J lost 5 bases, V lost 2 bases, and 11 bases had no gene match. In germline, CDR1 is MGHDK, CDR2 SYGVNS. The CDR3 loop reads CASSEGTLSGPETQYF. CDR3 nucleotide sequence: TGTGCCAGCAGTGAAGGGACCCTTAGCGGGCCGGAGACCCAGTACTTC.

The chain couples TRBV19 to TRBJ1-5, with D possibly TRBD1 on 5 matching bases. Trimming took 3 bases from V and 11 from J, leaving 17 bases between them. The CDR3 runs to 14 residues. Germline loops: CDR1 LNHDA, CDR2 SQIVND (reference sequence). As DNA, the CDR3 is TGTGCCAGTAGTATTGGGGACCGGGTGTCGGCCCAGCATTTT. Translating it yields CASSIGDRVSAQHF.

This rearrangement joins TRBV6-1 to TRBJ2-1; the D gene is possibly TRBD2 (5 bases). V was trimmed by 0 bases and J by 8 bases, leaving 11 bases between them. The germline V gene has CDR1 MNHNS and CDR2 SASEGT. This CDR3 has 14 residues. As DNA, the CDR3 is TGTGCCAGCAGTGAAGCGGGAGTATCATATGAGCAGTTCTTC. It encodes CASSEAGVSYEQFF.

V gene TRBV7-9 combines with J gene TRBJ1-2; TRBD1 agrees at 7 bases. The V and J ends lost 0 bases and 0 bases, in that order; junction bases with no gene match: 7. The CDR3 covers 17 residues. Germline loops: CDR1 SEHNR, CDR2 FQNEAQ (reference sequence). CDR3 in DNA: TGTGCCAGCAGCTTAGCGCACAGGGGAGTTACTAACTATGGCTACACCTTC. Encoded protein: CASSLAHRGVTNYGYTF.

This chain's CDR3 is CASSPLRTSGSRSYNEQFF. The CDR3 region has the DNA TGTGCCAGCTCACCACTCAGGACTAGCGGGAGTAGGTCCTACAATGAGCAGTTCTTC. This chain connects TRBV18 to TRBJ2-1, with 13 positions matching TRBD2. Germline loops: CDR1 KGHSH, CDR2 LQKENI. After removal of 1 base from V and 1 base from J, the junction contained 7 bases not matched to a gene. CDR3 length: 19 residues.

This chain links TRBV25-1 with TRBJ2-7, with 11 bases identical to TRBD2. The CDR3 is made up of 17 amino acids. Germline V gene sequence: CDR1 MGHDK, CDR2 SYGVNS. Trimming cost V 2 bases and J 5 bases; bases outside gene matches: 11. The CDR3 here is CASSEPLGASGRNEQYF. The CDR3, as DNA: TGTGCCAGCAGTGAACCCTTGGGCGCTAGCGGGAGGAACGAGCAGTACTTC.

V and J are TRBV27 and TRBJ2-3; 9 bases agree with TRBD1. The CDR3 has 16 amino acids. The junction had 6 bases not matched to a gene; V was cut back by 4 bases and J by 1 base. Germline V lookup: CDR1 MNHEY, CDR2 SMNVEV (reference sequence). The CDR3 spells CASSSTGGHGTDTQYF. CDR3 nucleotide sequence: TGTGCCAGCAGTTCCACAGGGGGCCACGGCACAGATACGCAGTATTTT.

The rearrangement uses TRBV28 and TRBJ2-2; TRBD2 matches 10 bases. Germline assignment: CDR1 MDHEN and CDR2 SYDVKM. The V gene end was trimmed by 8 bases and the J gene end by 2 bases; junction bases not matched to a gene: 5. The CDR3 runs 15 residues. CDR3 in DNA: TGTGCCAGCCGGACTAGCGGCTATAACACCGGGGAGCTGTTTTTT. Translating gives CASRTSGYNTGELFF.